The T cell receptor (beta chain) under discussion was sequenced for a study of cytomegalovirus exposure and HLA in healthy donors (dated by TCRdb to about 2017). For the study in its entirety: An earlier analysis of roughly 630 of the donors reported roughly 270 Gb of sequence data and some 120 million unique TCR beta sequences from about 200 million T cells. The number of donors typed differed by locus, with about 629-630 for A, B, C, DRB1 and DQB1, over 500 for DQA1, 606 for DPA1, and around 430 for DPB1. Of the 300 to 400 genotyped donors, approximately 83% fell in the genetic ancestry cluster associated with self-reported Caucasian donors. An early release covering roughly 580 HLA-typed donors comprised about 300 gigabases of sequencing data and around 80 million unique TCR sequences. A later genetic analysis used genome-wide SNP genotypes for about three fifths of the 666 donors, treating that subset as a discovery cohort. The later analysis used no new phenotypic data to find candidate immune exposures, relying instead on TCR beta sequences and their occurrence across donors. Using immunosequencing, the study profiled T cell repertoires from some 670 subjects and related those repertoires to cytomegalovirus serostatus. All discovery cohort repertoires had been generated on a single sequencing platform. A later analysis re-examined previously published TCR beta repertoires from more than 650 donors and added high-resolution HLA genotyping to investigate patterns of TCR occurrence. Class I and class II HLA loci were covered by the typing at four-digit resolution. Four to six DR-DQ haplotypes were handled as single units for association and clustering, since linkage in the cohort was strong. In addition to the first cohort of several hundred subjects, a separate validation cohort of around 110 different subjects was used. Among about 360 genotyped donors of the cohort, an average of approximately 240,000 unique TCR beta nucleotide sequences were sequenced per donor, around 18% of them non-productive. In an earlier analysis of about 590 of the donors, high-throughput TCR beta sequencing was used to judge whether each TCR beta V gene segment behaved as functional or pseudogenic. The aim of the study was to test whether cataloging public T cell receptors could identify signatures of past pathogen exposure. High-throughput TCR immunosequencing, statistical association of individual TCRs with disease status, and machine learning were combined to predict cytomegalovirus infection status. Alongside the repertoire data, information on donor age, sex, ethnicity and CMV serostatus was compiled.

In total, approximately 700 healthy bone marrow donors made up the cohort. All cohort members were sampled while nominally healthy, although unrecorded immune exposures were likely present. The donor was CMV seropositive and belonged to the group of 250 to 300 seropositive cohort members. Each donor provided a peripheral blood sample, and peripheral blood mononuclear cells were used for TCR beta sequencing. Genomic DNA extraction from the blood cell samples was performed with the Qiagen DNeasy Blood Extraction Kit. The germline V gene (reference sequence) supplies CDR1 SEHNR and CDR2 FQNEAQ. The CDR3 numbers 14 residues from cysteine through phenylalanine. Of the read, only the CDR3 DNA is kept; its 42 bases are in frame from base 1. V was cut back by 5 bases and J by 2 bases, leaving a gap of 13 bases between them. A word on this clone: No antigen is known for it. No base-level quality is on record; no much larger clone is a single base apart.

Library preparation employed the immunoSEQ multiplex PCR assay. For the multiplex PCR, a mixture combining 60 forward primers for TCR Vbeta segments and 13 reverse primers for TCR Jbeta segments was used. A multiplex PCR assay on genomic DNA amplified the CDR3 region of rearranged TCR beta genes. The amplified TCR beta libraries were sequenced on the Illumina HiSeq System as 87-base-pair reads. Per the original workflow: In a later analysis, approximately 74 million unique TCR beta chains were counted across the roughly 610 repertoires, and roughly 9.9 million of these chains were shared by at least two donors. To remove PCR and sequencing errors, raw reads were error-corrected and collapsed into unique sequences using a nearest-neighbor algorithm that merged closely related sequences. V, D and J gene segments were assigned by aligning CDR3 sequences to IMGT reference sequences. Each retained sequence needed at least a six-nucleotide match to both a V gene segment and a J gene segment. A rearrangement was called productive if the CDR3 had no stop codons and remained in frame with V and J, and every other rearrangement was called non-productive. CDR3 was defined by IMGT convention, running from the second conserved V-encoded cysteine to the conserved J-encoded phenylalanine. Sequences without an unambiguous match to a single V gene segment were excluded from the earlier analysis of a few hundred of the donors. An earlier analysis of some 610 of the donors called V segments functional above 56.7% productive rearrangements and segregating when the between-donor standard deviation exceeded 5%. A statistical classification framework was developed to diagnose cytomegalovirus status using the catalog of TCR beta chain sequences. In a later analysis, V and J genes were assigned by comparing TCR nucleotide sequences against IMGT/GENE-DB human TR gene sequences. A later analysis assigned CDR3 sequences and most-parsimonious VDJ recombination scenarios with the TCRdist pipeline. In a later analysis, each TCR beta chain was defined by its CDR3 amino acid sequence together with its V-gene family, and reads lacking a unique V-gene family were excluded. In a later analysis, around 600 highly shared, low-generation-probability nucleotide sequences were removed to address suspected cross-contamination and a sequencing artifact. A later analysis calculated a clonal expansion index for each public chain from normalized within-repertoire ranks of inferred template counts. In a later analysis, generation probabilities were computed with a VDJ recombination model fitted to out-of-frame rearrangements, and the resulting probabilities were checked against IGoR. Hypergeometric tests were used in a later analysis to score TCR-TCR, TCR-HLA and TCR-CMV co-occurrence, with a repertoire-size bias correction applied to the TCR pairs. A later analysis estimated false discovery rates by permuting HLA or CMV assignments 20 times. A later analysis grouped co-occurring TCRs with DBSCAN, adding TCRdist sequence similarity when clustering within HLA-allele-positive subsets. For co-occurrence clustering, repertoires with fewer than 30,000 or more than 120,000 public chains were excluded, along with roughly 5 repertoires with anomalous nucleotide sharing. Here the immuneACCESS table is served through TCRdb, limited to in-frame sequences with V and J called. Missing clones are a known gap in these copies; in checked studies unresolved V genes cover under half, and the rest lacks a known reason. V and J calls and clone size are copied from that table; D and trimming were computed from the DNA. Across this sample there are some 180,000 clones, with 81% seen only once. About 3.5% of the sample lies in the top ten.

The paper as a whole reports these results and caveats: Compared with the roughly 670-donor mean, donors in an Asian-associated ancestry cluster had fewer N-insertions in productive TCRs, according to a later genetic analysis. Specific HLA alleles were associated with around 18,000 TCR beta sequences at a false discovery rate of 0.05 in a later analysis. The cohort was sequenced for TCR beta chains only, and without alpha or paired-chain data the features that could be detected were limited. A further reported finding was that TCR beta sequences accurately predicted the HLA-A and HLA-B alleles for most subjects in the first cohort. The classifier was reported to diagnose cytomegalovirus status with high specificity and sensitivity in both the original cohort and the validation cohort. Across donors, most TCR sequences were observed very rarely, whereas some public TCRs were present in many individuals. Because counts were too low, seventeen rarely observed V segments, including chromosome 9 orphons, were excluded from the earlier analysis of a few hundred of the donors. Broadly in line with IMGT annotations, most TCR beta V segments showed up in productive rearrangements about 90% or about 30% of the time in an earlier analysis of 450 to 750 of the donors. In a later analysis, HLA-associated TCR beta chains were found to be more clonally expanded and to have lower generation probabilities than equally common non-associated chains. In the study, around 160 TCR beta chains were listed as associated with cytomegalovirus. In a later genetic analysis, a missense DCLRE1C variant was associated with V-gene and J-gene trimming of TCR beta chains, and the association was replicated in an independent cohort. Because HLA typing was missing for some donors at each locus, association tests included only the typed subset. The only immune exposure information available for the cohort was CMV serostatus. Several of the top co-occurrence clusters appeared to be linked to parvovirus B19, influenza, CMV and Epstein-Barr virus, according to a later analysis. Because the 87-base-pair reads could not distinguish some IMGT-functional V segments, including TRBV6-2 and TRBV6-3, those segments were excluded. According to a later analysis, most CMV-associated TCR beta chains appeared to be HLA-restricted, and the HLA associations seemed to be driven largely by CMV exposure. According to a later analysis, TCR association rates differed among HLA loci, with DRB1 alleles showing the most associated TCRs and HLA-C alleles showing the fewest. Presence/absence analyses assumed roughly uniform sequencing depth across donors, an assumption that may not hold. According to the authors, the approach could potentially be generalized to other disease states and immunological phenotypes. A few of the identified cytomegalovirus-associated TCR beta chains were confirmed in vitro to be specific for cytomegalovirus antigens. A cluster of highly shared sequence variants was judged likely to be a technical artifact of the sequencing pipeline. Correlated functional status among segregating V segments might be attributable to linkage disequilibrium, but an unknown experimental factor could not be ruled out. Assigning TCR associations to individual alleles was difficult when HLA alleles, especially DR and DQ, strongly co-occurred.

The sample taken for sequencing was PBMCs. This TCR derives from a middle-aged man in good health and CMV-seropositive. This receptor chain uses TRBV7-9 and TRBJ2-7; the D region possibly corresponds to TRBD1 (6 bases align). The DNA sequence is TGTGCCAGCAGCGGCTACAGGGCCACCTACGAGCAGTACTTC. The encoded protein is CASSGYRATYEQYF.